This entry lists 27 T cell receptor beta chains sequenced from one sample in a study of PD-1 blockade in classical Hodgkin lymphoma. Sequencing used immunoSEQ multiplex PCR; TCRdb keeps in-frame clones, though not all of them. In the table there are approximately 19,000 clones, around 90% of which are singletons. Time point meaning: cycle 4 day 1 (C4D1), after six to seven weeks of nivolumab. Each patient relapsed following autologous stem cell transplantation, and prior brentuximab vedotin exposure differed. Researchers pulled CD8+ T cells out of thawed PBMCs using magnetic negative selection. Sequencing was performed on CD8+ T cells from blood, taken before the fourth cycle of nivolumab. The origin of the receptors is a human donor with classical Hodgkin lymphoma.

The V call is TRBV18, the J call TRBJ2-7; TRBD1 might be the D (6 bases). CDR1 is KGHSH and CDR2 is LQKENI in the germline V gene. The CDR3 covers 16 residues. The V end lost 4 bases, the J end lost 4 bases, and 20 bases lay between the germline ends. CDR3 protein: CASSRGHRANWYEQYF. As DNA, the CDR3 is TGTGCCAGCTCACGAGGCCACAGGGCCAACTGGTACGAGCAGTACTTC.

The chain couples TRBV5-6 to TRBJ1-5; the D gene is possibly TRBD1 (5 bases). The CDR3 totals 15 residues. The germline V gene has CDR1 SGHDT and CDR2 YYEEEE. The germline V and J ends were trimmed by 4 bases and 1 base, with 12 bases remaining between them. The CDR3 sequence: CASSPGRGSNQPQHF. For the CDR3, the DNA is TGTGCCAGCAGCCCAGGTCGGGGCAGCAATCAGCCCCAGCATTTT.

V usage is TRBV4-1 and J usage is TRBJ2-4; D is undetermined. This CDR3 spans 15 amino acids. Trimming took off 4 bases at V and 0 bases at J, with 10 bases between the two ends. Germline V lookup: CDR1 MGHRA, CDR2 YSYEKL. CDR3 sequence reads: CASSPGALAKNIQYF. CDR3 nucleotides: TGCGCCAGCAGCCCTGGAGCCCTAGCCAAAAACATTCAGTACTTC.

This chain uses TRBV27 with TRBJ2-5, with TRBD1 identical over 8 bases. The germline V gene has CDR1 MNHEY and CDR2 SMNVEV (reference sequence). The CDR3 is 15 residues long. V dropped 1 base and J dropped 4; count of bases not matched to a gene: 5. The CDR3 sequence: CASSLLTGASETQYF. In nucleotides, the CDR3 is TGTGCCAGCAGTTTATTGACAGGGGCCTCAGAGACCCAGTACTTC.

The rearrangement uses TRBV5-1 and TRBJ2-2; possible D gene TRBD1, 6 bases. Germline loops: CDR1 SGHRS, CDR2 YFSETQ. Trimming left V 7 bases short and J 0 bases short, with 19 bases between. This CDR3 has 17 amino acids. CDR3 nucleotide sequence: TGCGCCAGCGCTTTGGGGGCAGGACTCGCGAACACCGGGGAGCTGTTTTTT. Translation: CASALGAGLANTGELFF.

The chain is built from TRBV10-1 and TRBJ2-2; D gene unclear. The length of the CDR3 is 13 residues. V was shortened by 4 bases and J by 6 bases, with 9 bases between the two germline ends. Germline V gives CDR1 WNHNN, CDR2 SYGVQD (reference sequence). The CDR3 sequence: CASSAVGAGELFF. In DNA form, the CDR3 reads TGCGCCAGCAGTGCGGTTGGGGCCGGGGAGCTGTTTTTT.

The V gene is TRBV4-3, the J gene TRBJ2-7; 9 bases are shared with TRBD2. After removal of 1 base from V and 5 bases from J, the junction contained 9 bases not matched to a gene. Per the germline V gene, CDR1 is LGHNA and CDR2 is YSLEER. The CDR3 is 16 residues long. The CDR3 sequence is CASSQVWGLATNEQYF. CDR3 bases: TGCGCCAGCAGCCAAGTCTGGGGACTAGCAACCAACGAGCAGTACTTC.

The chain carries TRBV28 and TRBJ1-1; 9 bases line up with TRBD1. CDR1 is MDHEN, CDR2 SYDVKM, per germline. Trimming removed 6 bases from V and 8 bases from J; junction bases left unmatched: 13. The CDR3 covers 15 residues. The CDR3 DNA follows: TGTGCCAGCAGCCTATCCACAGGGGGCGTTATAGAAGCTTTCTTT. This encodes CASSLSTGGVIEAFF.

V usage is TRBV11-1 and J usage is TRBJ2-1, with D possibly TRBD1 on 5 matching bases. This CDR3 has 15 residues. The germline CDR1 and CDR2 sequences are SGHAT and FQDESV (reference sequence). The V end lost 4 bases, the J end lost 4 bases, and 14 bases lay between the germline ends. CDR3 loop: CASSSGITAYNEQFF. The CDR3 coding sequence is TGTGCCAGCAGCTCAGGGATCACCGCATACAATGAGCAGTTCTTC.

DNA for the CDR3: TGTGCCAGCAGCCCTTCAAGGACAGTCTACGAGCAGTACTTC. This gives the protein CASSPSRTVYEQYF. The V and J genes are TRBV9 and TRBJ2-7; tentative D call: TRBD1 (6 bases). The CDR3 is made up of 14 amino acids. The V and J ends lost 4 bases and 3 bases respectively, with 14 bases between them. Germline lookup yields CDR1 SGDLS and CDR2 YYNGEE.

This sequence joins TRBV19 and TRBJ2-1; TRBD2 matches at 8 bases. V lost 7 bases to trimming and J lost 1 base; unmatched junction nucleotides: 9. From germline, CDR1 is LNHDA and CDR2 SQIVND (reference sequence). This CDR3 is 16 amino acids long. CDR3 sequence: CASTLTSGVSYNEQFF. The CDR3 DNA reads TGTGCCAGTACCCTTACTAGCGGAGTTTCCTACAATGAGCAGTTCTTC.

This clone was detected a few times. The gene calls are TRBV19 and TRBJ2-1; TRBD2 agrees at 12 bases. CDR1 is LNHDA and CDR2 is SQIVND in the germline V gene (reference sequence). This CDR3 is 15 amino acids long. V shed 5 bases, J shed 8 bases, and the junction held 7 bases outside the gene matches. The CDR3 DNA reads TGTGCCAGTAGTGCCTCTAGCGGGAGGGCCCATGAGCAGTTCTTC. Translation gives CASSASSGRAHEQFF. Full variable domain (remainder filled in from reference TRBV19 and TRBJ2-1): DGGITQSPKYLFRKEGQNVTLSCEQNLNHDAMYWYRQDPGQGLRLIYYSQIVNDFQKGDIAEGYSVSREKKESFPLTVTSAQKNPTAFYLCASSASSGRAHEQFFGPGTRLTVL.

The gene calls are TRBV28 and TRBJ2-7, with TRBD2 matching over 8 bases. Germline values: CDR1 MDHEN, CDR2 SYDVKM. The V gene end was trimmed by 10 bases and the J gene end by 5 bases; junction bases not matched to a gene: 10. The CDR3 has 13 amino acids. Here the CDR3 reads CANRGSGSHEQYF. The CDR3 DNA sequence: TGTGCCAACCGGGGCAGCGGGAGCCACGAGCAGTACTTC.

This clone is a singleton in its sample. The gene calls are TRBV13 and TRBJ2-7; 10 bases fit TRBD2. CDR3 length: 13 residues. V was pared by 8 bases and J by 6 bases, with 7 bases of the junction left unmatched. CDR1 is PRHDT, CDR2 FYEKMQ, per germline (reference sequence). The DNA of the CDR3 is TGTGCCAGCGGGAGCGGGAGGGCCAGCGAGCAGTACTTC. Translation: CASGSGRASEQYF. Looking up the rest from reference TRBV13 and TRBJ2-7 gives the full variable domain: AAGVIQSPRHLIKEKRETATLKCYPIPRHDTVYWYQQGPGQDPQFLISFYEKMQSDKGSIPDRFSAQQFSDYHSELNMSSLELGDSALYFCASGSGRASEQYFGPGTRLTVT.

The CDR3 coding sequence is TGCAGCGTTGATTTCGTTTTAGGCGGGGGGTCCTACGAGCAGTACTTC. This sequence encodes CSVDFVLGGGSYEQYF. The chain uses TRBV29-1 and TRBJ2-7; TRBD2 matches 8 bases. The ends lost 3 bases at V and 1 base at J; junction bases unmatched: 11. Per germline, CDR1 SQVTM and CDR2 ANQGSEA. The CDR3 has 16 residues.

This clone has just one count. V and J are TRBV27 and TRBJ2-1; 9 nucleotides match TRBD2. Germline values: CDR1 MNHEY, CDR2 SMNVEV (reference sequence). The CDR3 extends over 15 amino acids. J was trimmed by 8 bases and V by 3 bases; bases with no gene match: 8. The DNA of the CDR3 is TGTGCCAGCAGTTTGATAGGGCTAGCGGGACATGAGCAGTTCTTC. It encodes CASSLIGLAGHEQFF.

The chain links TRBV5-5 to TRBJ2-7; D gene ambiguous. The CDR3 is made up of 14 amino acids. Per germline, CDR1 SGHKS and CDR2 YYEKEE (reference sequence). The ends were cut back, 1 base at V and 0 bases at J, with 8 bases in the middle. CDR3 residues: CASSLPSYSYEQYF. CDR3 DNA sequence: TGTGCCAGCAGCTTGCCCAGCTACTCCTACGAGCAGTACTTC.

The chain combines TRBV5-4 with TRBJ2-3; 10 bases map to TRBD2. This CDR3 spans 15 amino acids. In germline, CDR1 is SGHNT, CDR2 YYREEE (reference sequence). Trimming removed 0 bases from V and 4 bases from J; junction bases left unmatched: 2. In DNA, the CDR3 is TGTGCCAGCAGCTTGGTCGGACTAGCGGCAGATACGCAGTATTTT. Residues: CASSLVGLAADTQYF.

The V gene is TRBV28, the J gene TRBJ2-7, with TRBD2 matching 11 bases. This CDR3 comprises 16 residues. V was clipped by 1 base and J by 2 bases; unmatched bases: 4. Germline V gene data show CDR1 as MDHEN and CDR2 as SYDVKM. CDR3 loop: CASSLLLAGGTYEQYF. CDR3 DNA sequence: TGTGCCAGCAGTTTATTGCTAGCGGGAGGAACCTACGAGCAGTACTTC.

CDR3 sequence: CASSSGTGRRGDTQYF. The CDR3 nucleotides are TGTGCCAGCAGCTCTGGGACAGGGAGGAGAGGGGATACGCAGTATTTT. The chain combines TRBV7-9 with TRBJ2-3; 9 bases map to TRBD1. Looked up from germline, CDR1 is SEHNR and CDR2 is FQNEAQ (reference sequence). This CDR3 is 16 amino acids long. V gave up 4 bases and J gave up 6 bases; unmatched junction bases: 11.

The gene calls are TRBV30 and TRBJ2-2; D not certain. The CDR3 consists of 11 residues. V lost 1 base, J lost 6 bases, and 3 bases lay in between. From germline, CDR1 is GTSNPN and CDR2 SVGIG (reference sequence). The CDR3 sequence is CAWSEPGELFF. The DNA for the CDR3 is TGTGCCTGGAGTGAGCCCGGGGAGCTGTTTTTT. Full variable domain (rest looked up from reference TRBV30 and TRBJ2-2): SQTIHQWPATLVQPVGSPLSLECTVEGTSNPNLYWYRQAAGRGLQLLFYSVGIGQISSEVPQNLSASRPQDRQFILSSKKLLLSDSGFYLCAWSEPGELFFGEGSRLTVL.

The chain is built from TRBV27 and TRBJ2-4, with 11 bases aligning to TRBD2. After removal of 1 base from V and 5 bases from J, the junction contained 7 bases not matched to a gene. CDR3 length: 17 amino acids. Germline V CDR1 and CDR2: MNHEY, SMNVEV (reference sequence). CDR3 in DNA: TGTGCCAGCAGTTTATATACTAGCGGGAGTCTCGAAAACATTCAGTACTTC. It encodes CASSLYTSGSLENIQYF.

The chain is built from TRBV5-1 and TRBJ2-7; D uncertain. The germline V and J ends were trimmed by 1 base and 7 bases, with 12 bases remaining between them. Germline V gives CDR1 SGHRS, CDR2 YFSETQ. The CDR3 runs 13 residues. CDR3: CASSLQTAREQYF. CDR3 in DNA: TGCGCCAGCAGCTTGCAAACAGCCCGGGAGCAGTACTTC.

The chain couples TRBV27 to TRBJ1-2; D may be TRBD1 (5 bases). V shed 5 bases and J shed 14 bases, with 12 bases lying between them. CDR1 is MNHEY and CDR2 is SMNVEV in the germline V gene (reference sequence). The CDR3 length is 10 residues. For the CDR3, the DNA is TGTGCCAGCAGTGACCGCAAGGGGACCTTC. Amino acids: CASSDRKGTF.

By frequency in the sample, this clone is medium-sized. The V gene is TRBV27, the J gene TRBJ2-1; the D gene is possibly TRBD1 (5 bases). V was clipped by 0 bases and J by 5 bases, with 14 bases between them. CDR3 length equals 16 residues. The germline gives CDR1 MNHEY, CDR2 SMNVEV (reference sequence). The CDR3 DNA reads TGTGCCAGCAGTTTATCATGGGGCCATCTAGACAATGAGCAGTTCTTC. This translates into CASSLSWGHLDNEQFF.

In nucleotides, the CDR3 is TGTGCCAGCAGTACGGTAGGCGGTGAGACCCAGTACTTC. Amino acid sequence: CASSTVGGETQYF. The chain carries TRBV27 and TRBJ2-5; D gene unclear. The CDR3 runs to 13 residues. Deletions cut 5 bases from V and 5 bases from J, with 12 bases between. The germline gives CDR1 MNHEY, CDR2 SMNVEV (reference sequence).

V and J are TRBV27 and TRBJ2-7; D call uncertain. The CDR3 is made up of 11 amino acids. The germline V gene has CDR1 MNHEY and CDR2 SMNVEV (reference sequence). V was pared by 0 bases and J by 6 bases, with 3 bases between. As DNA, the CDR3 is TGTGCCAGCAGTTTATCGTCCGAGCAGTACTTC. This sequence encodes CASSLSSEQYF.